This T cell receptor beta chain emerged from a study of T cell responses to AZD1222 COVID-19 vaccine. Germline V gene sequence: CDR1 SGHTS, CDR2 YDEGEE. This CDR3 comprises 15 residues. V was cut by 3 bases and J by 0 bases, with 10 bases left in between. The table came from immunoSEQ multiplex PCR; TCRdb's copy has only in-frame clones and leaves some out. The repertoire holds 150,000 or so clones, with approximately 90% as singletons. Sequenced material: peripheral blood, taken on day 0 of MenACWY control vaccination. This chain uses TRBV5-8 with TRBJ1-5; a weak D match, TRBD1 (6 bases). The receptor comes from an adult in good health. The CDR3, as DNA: TGTGCCAGCAGCTCCGGGACACTTAGCAATCAGCCCCAGCATTTT. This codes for CASSSGTLSNQPQHF.